This TCR beta chain came from a study of cytotoxic CD8 clonotypes in ibrutinib-treated CLL. Clones were read by immunoSEQ multiplex PCR, and TCRdb kept only the in-frame ones, dropping some. This sample carries over 100,000 clones, 55% to 75% of them seen once, and the ten largest clones take about 40%. CDR1 is LGHNA and CDR2 is YSLEER in the germline V gene. CDR3 size: 17 residues. V lost 0 bases to trimming and J lost 1 base; unmatched junction nucleotides: 5. The V and J genes are TRBV4-3 and TRBJ2-2, with TRBD1 matching 7 bases. The receptor comes from a human donor with chronic lymphocytic leukemia. Sequenced material: PBMCs, taken after 24 months of ibrutinib treatment. CDR3 sequence reads: CASSQDPTGWNTGELFF. Here the CDR3 DNA reads TGCGCCAGCAGCCAAGATCCGACAGGGTGGAACACCGGGGAGCTGTTTTTT.